This TCR beta chain was observed in a study of blood T cell repertoires in COVID-19. TCRdb's copy holds only in-frame clones and misses some; the assay was immunoSEQ multiplex PCR. The table lists roughly 350,000 clones, more than 85% of them singletons. Trimming cost V 2 bases and J 7 bases, with 13 bases left between them. CDR1 and CDR2 (germline): SGHRS, YFSETQ. The CDR3 extends over 13 amino acids. Material: PBMCs or T cells enriched from blood (not recorded which). The origin of this receptor is a woman younger than 45 who had recovered from COVID-19. The chain employs TRBV5-1 and TRBJ2-7, with TRBD2 as a possible D gene (6 bases). The CDR3 nucleotides read TGCGCCAGCAGCTTTGGGGAGGAGTGGGAGCAGTACTTC. This codes for CASSFGEEWEQYF.